These 32 T cell receptor beta chains share one sample of origin, sequenced in a study of blood T cell repertoires in COVID-19. Here immunoSEQ multiplex PCR was the method, and the copy in TCRdb shows in-frame clones only, minus some. The data contain 650,000 to 800,000 clones, just under 90% of them seen just once; the ten biggest clones take up over 0.2%. Sequencing used peripheral blood. The receptors derive from a woman between 18 and 30 years old with acute or convalescent COVID-19.

J is TRBJ2-7 and V is TRBV19; 7 bases are a match to TRBD1. This CDR3 is built from 13 residues. V shed 3 bases and J 6 bases; nucleotides not matched to a gene: 5. CDR1 is LNHDA and CDR2 is SQIVND in the germline V gene (reference sequence). The CDR3 region is CASSIARGPEQYF. The CDR3 DNA is TGTGCCAGTAGTATCGCTAGGGGGCCCGAGCAGTACTTC.

This rearrangement joins TRBV7-9 to TRBJ2-2; a possible D gene is TRBD2 (6 bases). CDR3 length equals 14 residues. Trimming removed 5 bases from V and 1 base from J, with 8 bases in between. Germline values: CDR1 SEHNR, CDR2 FQNEAQ (reference sequence). CDR3 DNA: TGTGCCAGCAGCCCCGGGGGGAACACCGGGGAGCTGTTTTTT. Translating it yields CASSPGGNTGELFF.

A single count supports this clone. The genes are TRBV5-6 and TRBJ1-1, with TRBD1 identical over 10 bases. The CDR3 is 18 amino acids. The V segment lost 6 bases and the J segment 1 base; nucleotides outside the gene matches: 15. In germline, CDR1 is SGHDT, CDR2 YYEEEE. The CDR3: CASTEIGQGEIGNTEAFF. The CDR3 DNA is TGTGCCAGCACCGAAATAGGACAGGGGGAAATAGGGAACACTGAAGCTTTCTTT.

The chain employs TRBV13 and TRBJ2-1; D is ambiguous. Germline loops: CDR1 PRHDT, CDR2 FYEKMQ (reference sequence). The CDR3 totals 16 residues. Trimming removed 0 bases at V and 3 bases at J, with 12 bases between. In DNA, the CDR3 is TGTGCCAGCAGCTTAGGACAGCCGACCTTCTACAATGAGCAGTTCTTC. Translation gives CASSLGQPTFYNEQFF.

The V call is TRBV6-5, the J call TRBJ1-3; D ambiguous. Germline V gene sequence: CDR1 MNHEY, CDR2 SVGAGI. V was pared by 6 bases and J by 4 bases, with 7 bases between. The CDR3 runs 12 residues. Written as DNA, the CDR3 is TGTGCCAGCAGAGCGTTCGGAAACACCATATATTTT. Residues: CASRAFGNTIYF.

The CDR3 DNA follows: TGTGCCAGCAGCGAAAAACCAGGGGGTAGTTGGTTCACAGATACGCAGTATTTT. Its protein product is CASSEKPGGSWFTDTQYF. This chain links TRBV7-9 with TRBJ2-3; 7 nucleotides align to TRBD1. J was trimmed by 2 bases and V by 5 bases; bases with no gene match: 16. The CDR3 length is 18 residues. Germline loops: CDR1 SEHNR, CDR2 FQNEAQ (reference sequence).

This rearrangement joins TRBV9 to TRBJ1-5, with unresolved D. CDR3 size: 14 residues. Germline V gene lookup returns CDR1 SGDLS and CDR2 YYNGEE. V was clipped by 0 bases and J by 2 bases, with 6 bases between them. The CDR3 protein is CASSVGPGNQPQHF. The CDR3 DNA is TGTGCCAGCAGCGTAGGGCCAGGCAATCAGCCCCAGCATTTT.

The J gene is TRBJ2-3, the V gene TRBV7-9, with TRBD2 as a possible D gene (6 bases). V was clipped by 5 bases and J by 8 bases, with 11 bases between them. Germline-derived CDR1 and CDR2 are SEHNR and FQNEAQ (reference sequence). CDR3 length equals 12 residues. As DNA, the CDR3 is TGTGCCAGCAGCCCTTCGGAGGGTACGCAGTATTTT. Amino acids: CASSPSEGTQYF.

The chain recombines TRBV19 with TRBJ1-5; 8 bases match TRBD1. The V and J ends lost 5 bases and 0 bases, in that order; junction bases with no gene match: 12. The germline gives CDR1 LNHDA, CDR2 SQIVND (reference sequence). The CDR3 sequence is 18 residues long. Written as DNA, the CDR3 is TGTGCCAGTAGTTTCACGACAGGGGACCTGTATAGCAATCAGCCCCAGCATTTT. Translating it yields CASSFTTGDLYSNQPQHF.

The genes are TRBV7-2 and TRBJ2-3; D ambiguous. The CDR3 covers 11 residues. The germline CDR1 and CDR2 sequences are SGHTA and FQGNSA. Trimming removed 8 bases at V and 2 bases at J, with 5 bases between. The CDR3 DNA reads TGTGCCAGCTCGTACACAGATACGCAGTATTTT. This encodes CASSYTDTQYF.

The V gene is TRBV18, the J gene TRBJ1-2; TRBD1 aligns across 10 bases. The V gene's germline CDR1 is KGHSH and CDR2 LQKENI. V lost 3 bases and J lost 7; bases outside the gene matches: 8. The length of the CDR3 is 15 residues. The CDR3 DNA sequence: TGTGCCAGCTCACCCGGCCGGGACAGGGGTTCTGGCTACACCTTC. It encodes CASSPGRDRGSGYTF. Looking up the rest from reference TRBV18 and TRBJ1-2 gives the full variable domain: NAGVMQNPRHLVRRRGQEARLRCSPMKGHSHVYWYRQLPEEGLKFMVYLQKENIIDESGMPKERFSAEFPKEGPSILRIQQVVRGDSAAYFCASSPGRDRGSGYTFGSGTRLTVV.

The rearrangement links TRBV6-5 to TRBJ2-7; possibly TRBD1 for D (5 bases). Trimming pared 6 bases from V and 2 bases from J, leaving 14 bases between. The CDR3 is made up of 14 amino acids. Germline CDR1 and CDR2: MNHEY and SVGAGI. The chain's CDR3 is CASSPQGIPYEQYF. CDR3 DNA sequence: TGTGCCAGCAGCCCGCAGGGTATTCCCTACGAGCAGTACTTC.

The rearrangement joins TRBV6-4 to TRBJ2-1; 10 bases map to TRBD2. The CDR3 spans 15 residues. Germline V gene lookup returns CDR1 MRHNA and CDR2 SNTAGT. V dropped 2 bases and J dropped 4; count of bases not matched to a gene: 2. The CDR3 DNA is TGTGCCAGCAGTGACAGCGGGGGGGAGTACAATGAGCAGTTCTTC. Amino acid sequence: CASSDSGGEYNEQFF.

The chain links TRBV27 to TRBJ1-1; unclear D gene. The germline V and J ends were trimmed by 7 bases and 2 bases, with 11 bases remaining between them. Germline V gene data show CDR1 as MNHEY and CDR2 as SMNVEV (reference sequence). This CDR3 is 13 amino acids long. CDR3 sequence (DNA): TGTGCCAGCACCCCAGGAACAAACACTGAAGCTTTCTTT. Translation: CASTPGTNTEAFF.

V is TRBV5-6 and J is TRBJ1-6; TRBD1 is a possible D gene (5 bases). The length of the CDR3 is 16 residues. Trimming left V 4 bases short and J 8 bases short, with 19 bases between. Germline V gives CDR1 SGHDT, CDR2 YYEEEE. CDR3 amino acids: CASSRLGGAGYSPLHF. DNA for the CDR3: TGTGCCAGCAGCCGGCTCGGGGGAGCAGGTTATTCACCCCTCCACTTT.

The chain carries TRBV27 and TRBJ2-1, with 11 bases identical to TRBD1. After removal of 7 bases from V and 8 bases from J, the junction contained 4 bases not matched to a gene. The CDR3 has 13 residues. Germline V gives CDR1 MNHEY, CDR2 SMNVEV (reference sequence). The CDR3 is CASKGTGGHEQFF. As DNA, the CDR3 is TGTGCCAGCAAAGGGACAGGGGGGCATGAGCAGTTCTTC.

This chain connects TRBV15 to TRBJ2-7; D may be TRBD1 (5 bases). Germline V CDR1 and CDR2: LNHNV, YYDKDF (reference sequence). The CDR3 spans 13 residues. Between the trimmed V and J ends, which lost 3 bases and 5 bases, there was a span of 11 bases. CDR3 DNA: TGTGCCACCAGCAGGACAGTTTGGGACGAGCAGTACTTC. Protein product: CATSRTVWDEQYF.

V gene TRBV11-1 combines with J gene TRBJ2-3, with D maybe TRBD1 (5 bases). Germline V gene lookup returns CDR1 SGHAT and CDR2 FQDESV (reference sequence). The length of the CDR3 is 16 residues. The germline V and J ends were trimmed by 4 bases and 2 bases, with 16 bases remaining between them. The DNA of the CDR3 is TGTGCCAGCAGCTACCCGGGTTCAGGACACACAGATACGCAGTATTTT. It yields the protein CASSYPGSGHTDTQYF.

This chain joins TRBV25-1 and TRBJ2-5; perhaps TRBD2 as D (5 bases). The CDR3 spans 15 residues. Trimming removed 7 bases at V and 7 bases at J, with 22 bases between. The germline V gene has CDR1 MGHDK and CDR2 SYGVNS. Written as DNA, the CDR3 is TGTGCCAGCACCCCCGGTGGGGAGTTTCACCGGACCCAGTACTTC. Translation: CASTPGGEFHRTQYF. Drawing the rest from reference TRBV25-1 and TRBJ2-5, the complete variable domain is EADIYQTPRYLVIGTGKKITLECSQTMGHDKMYWYQQDPGMELHLIHYSYGVNSTEKGDLSSESTVSRIRTEHFPLTLESARPSHTSQYLCASTPGGEFHRTQYFGPGTRLLVL.

The chain links TRBV11-1 to TRBJ1-6; D perhaps matches TRBD1 (5 bases). Between the trimmed V and J ends, which lost 5 bases and 6 bases, there was a span of 14 bases. CDR3 size: 15 residues. From germline, CDR1 is SGHAT and CDR2 FQDESV (reference sequence). The CDR3 here is CASSPQTESNSPLHF. DNA of the CDR3: TGTGCCAGCAGCCCGCAGACAGAATCTAATTCACCCCTCCACTTT. Combining the CDR3 with reference TRBV11-1 and TRBJ1-6 gives the whole variable domain EAEVAQSPRYKITEKSQAVAFWCDPISGHATLYWYRQILGQGPELLVQFQDESVVDDSQLPKDRFSAERLKGVDSTLKIQPAELGDSAMYLCASSPQTESNSPLHFGNGTRLTVT.

V gene TRBV29-1 combines with J gene TRBJ2-7; no reliable D call. This CDR3 region has 12 residues. Trimming cost V 2 bases and J 1 base, with 6 bases left between them. The germline V gene has CDR1 SQVTM and CDR2 ANQGSEA. The CDR3 loop reads CSVEKSSYEQYF. CDR3 in DNA: TGCAGCGTTGAAAAGAGTTCCTACGAGCAGTACTTC.

The genes are TRBV18 and TRBJ1-6; 8 positions agree with TRBD1. Germline V gene lookup returns CDR1 KGHSH and CDR2 LQKENI. This CDR3 is built from 14 residues. The junction had 5 bases not matched to a gene; V was cut back by 3 bases and J by 10 bases. CDR3 protein: CASSPLDRDSPLHF. The CDR3 DNA is TGTGCCAGCTCACCCCTGGACAGGGACTCACCCCTCCACTTT.

V and J are TRBV5-5 and TRBJ1-4, with D unclear. From germline, CDR1 is SGHKS and CDR2 YYEKEE (reference sequence). V dropped 4 bases and J dropped 0 bases, with 7 bases sitting between them. The CDR3 covers 14 residues. CDR3 in amino acids: CASSRTATNEKLFF. The CDR3 coding sequence is TGTGCCAGCAGCAGGACTGCAACTAATGAAAAACTGTTTTTT.

V usage is TRBV7-9 and J usage is TRBJ1-2, with 10 nucleotides matching TRBD1. The CDR3 extends over 16 amino acids. V lost 6 bases and J lost 2; bases outside the gene matches: 9. Germline CDR1 and CDR2: SEHNR and FQNEAQ (reference sequence). The chain's CDR3 is CASRYIPGQGNYGYTF. CDR3 nucleotide sequence: TGTGCCAGCAGATATATTCCGGGACAGGGGAACTATGGCTACACCTTC.

This chain connects TRBV9 to TRBJ2-5; 8 nucleotides line up with TRBD2. The CDR3 totals 15 residues. Germline trimming cut 3 bases from V and 1 base from J; bases unmatched to any gene: 5. Germline CDR1 reads SGDLS; CDR2 reads YYNGEE. The CDR3 spells CASSAPSGGQETQYF. Here the CDR3 DNA reads TGTGCCAGCAGCGCACCCAGCGGGGGCCAAGAGACCCAGTACTTC.

J is TRBJ1-2 and V is TRBV12-5, with a possible D match to TRBD1 (6 bases). The V gene's germline CDR1 is LGHNT and CDR2 FRNRAP. V lost 1 base and J 0 bases, leaving 9 bases between the germline ends. This CDR3 is 15 amino acids long. CDR3 DNA sequence: TGTGCTAGTGGTTTGGCTTACAGGGCTAACTATGGCTACACCTTC. It is translated as CASGLAYRANYGYTF.

The chain joins TRBV11-2 to TRBJ2-7; TRBD2 might be the D (8 bases). V was trimmed by 5 bases and J by 6 bases, leaving 20 bases between them. Per the germline V gene, CDR1 is SGHAT and CDR2 is FQNNGV. CDR3 length equals 15 residues. The CDR3 loop is CASSREGRGRGEQYF. In DNA form, the CDR3 reads TGTGCCAGCAGCCGGGAGGGCAGGGGGAGAGGCGAGCAGTACTTC.

This rearrangement joins TRBV4-2 to TRBJ2-7, with no clear D. The CDR3 sequence is 16 residues long. CDR1 is LGHNA and CDR2 is YNFKEQ in the germline V gene. V shed 0 bases and J shed 0 bases, with 12 bases lying between them. The CDR3, as DNA: TGTGCCAGCAGCCAAGATAGAGAGCTTAGCTCCTACGAGCAGTACTTC. Encoded protein: CASSQDRELSSYEQYF.

A single count supports this clone. The V gene is TRBV24-1, the J gene TRBJ1-5; 12 bases are shared with TRBD1. This CDR3 has 18 residues. Unmatched junction bases numbered 11, after V lost 4 bases and J lost 5 bases. Germline V CDR1 and CDR2: KGHDR, SFDVKD. The CDR3 reads CATSDPGTGGSVHQPQHF. The CDR3 DNA reads TGTGCCACCAGTGACCCGGGGACAGGGGGCTCAGTTCATCAGCCCCAGCATTTT.

The chain carries TRBV7-8 and TRBJ1-5; TRBD1 aligns across 8 bases. The CDR3 spans 17 residues. CDR1 is SGHVS and CDR2 is FQNEAQ in the germline V gene. V was pared by 5 bases and J by 0 bases, with 9 bases of the junction left unmatched. CDR3 nucleotide sequence: TGTGCCAGCAGCCTGGGACGGACAGGGTATAGCAATCAGCCCCAGCATTTT. It yields the protein CASSLGRTGYSNQPQHF.

V and J are TRBV6-6 and TRBJ1-1; possible D gene TRBD1, 5 bases. Germline V CDR1 and CDR2: MNHNY, SVGAGI (reference sequence). The CDR3 totals 12 residues. Trimming removed 6 bases at V and 5 bases at J, with 10 bases between. The CDR3 bases are TGTGCCAGCAGGGGGCCGGTAACTGAAGCTTTCTTT. Amino acid sequence: CASRGPVTEAFF.

This clone has only a few counts. The chain couples TRBV19 to TRBJ1-1; unclear D gene. With 5 bases removed from V and 1 base from J, the gap between germline ends came to 14 bases. The CDR3 runs to 15 residues. The germline gives CDR1 LNHDA, CDR2 SQIVND (reference sequence). The CDR3 coding sequence is TGTGCCAGTAGTGAGGGCACCGCTGGGAACACTGAAGCTTTCTTT. Residues: CASSEGTAGNTEAFF.